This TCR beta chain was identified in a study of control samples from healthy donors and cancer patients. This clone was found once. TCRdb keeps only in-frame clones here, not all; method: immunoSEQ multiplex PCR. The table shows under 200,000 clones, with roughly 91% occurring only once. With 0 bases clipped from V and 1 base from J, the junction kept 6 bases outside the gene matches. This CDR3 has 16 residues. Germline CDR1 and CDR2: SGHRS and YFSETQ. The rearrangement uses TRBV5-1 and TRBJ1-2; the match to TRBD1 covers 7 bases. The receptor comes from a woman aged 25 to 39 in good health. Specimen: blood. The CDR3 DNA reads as TGCGCCAGCAGCTTGGCCACGGGACAGCTTAACTATGGCTACACCTTC. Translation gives CASSLATGQLNYGYTF. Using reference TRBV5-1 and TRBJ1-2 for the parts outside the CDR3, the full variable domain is KAGVTQTPRYLIKTRGQQVTLSCSPISGHRSVSWYQQTPGQGLQFLFEYFSETQRNKGNFPGRFSGRQFSNSRSEMNVSTLELGDSALYLCASSLATGQLNYGYTFGSGTRLTVV.